Detailed here is one T cell receptor (beta chain). Which antigen it targets is not known. Base qualities were left out, and no much larger clone turns up one base away. This sample was taken from a study of blood T cell repertoires in COVID-19 (dated by TCRdb to about 2020). Some background on the complete study: Collaborator samples came from the United States, Italy and Spain and covered acute and convalescent phases of COVID-19. Where available, HLA class I and class II types were obtained from metadata supplied by the sample provider rather than from assay-based typing. Subjects who had been exposed to COVID-19, were actively infected with it, or had recovered from it provided the deeply sampled blood TCRbeta repertoires that made up the dataset. The sample metadata nearly always contained a de-identified subject ID, COVID-19 status, age in years and sex. Samples were obtained from the ongoing ImmuneRACE study (first 160 participants) and from 1,254 subjects provided by 6 global collaborators. The repertoires were released in a freely available public database meant as a resource for research on the immune response to SARS-CoV-2. The material from the prospective study consisted of cDNA or gDNA derived from T cells, B-cell-depleted T cells, or PBMCs. Overall study results and their limits: The quantity of clinical and demographic metadata differed by source and by participant and was supplied without curation.

The CDR3 measures 13 amino acids from cysteine to phenylalanine. The only DNA kept is the CDR3, 39 bases in frame from the first base. In the germline V gene (reference sequence), CDR1 corresponds to WNHNN and CDR2 to SYGVQD. The immunoSEQ Assay, a bias-controlled multiplex PCR, was used to amplify TCRbeta CDR3 regions from genomic DNA. The authors' pipeline ran thus. The number of nucleated cells in each sample was estimated by amplification of reference gene primers within the assay. To quantify the absolute abundance of each unique TCRbeta CDR3 rearrangement, sequence reads were collapsed and filtered. For each sample, productive Simpson clonality was calculated as the square root of Simpson's diversity index across productive rearrangements. TCRdb limited this immuneACCESS table to in-frame rearrangements with V and J called. A share of clones is missing; checked studies link under half to unresolved V genes, and the rest is unexplained. Clonal size and the V and J genes are those of that table, whereas D and trimming came from the DNA. This sample is represented by roughly 430,000 clones; 70% to 90% of them were singletons. The top ten clones comprise 2% to 2.5% of the sample.

Enrolling through a virtual design, the prospective study's participants ranged in age from roughly 18 to 89 years and lived across 24 United States geographic areas. In the prospective study, cohorts were assigned on the basis of participant-reported clinical history obtained from a screening survey and a study questionnaire. In the prospective study, mobile phlebotomists collected whole blood, serum and a nasopharyngeal or oropharyngeal swab from each participant. Participants in the prospective study had the option to provide additional blood draws and questionnaires over an approximately 2-month period. Prospective study blood samples were shipped either frozen or at room temperature before DNA extraction.

This receptor chain uses TRBV10-1 and TRBJ1-1, with a tentative D gene TRBD1 over 6 matching bases. The sequence came from a woman aged 40 to 50 with acute COVID-19. Material: PBMCs or T cells enriched from blood (not recorded which). The CDR3 sequence is CPGGRDLGAEAFF. The DNA sequence follows: TGCCCGGGGGGCCGGGACCTCGGGGCTGAAGCTTTCTTT.